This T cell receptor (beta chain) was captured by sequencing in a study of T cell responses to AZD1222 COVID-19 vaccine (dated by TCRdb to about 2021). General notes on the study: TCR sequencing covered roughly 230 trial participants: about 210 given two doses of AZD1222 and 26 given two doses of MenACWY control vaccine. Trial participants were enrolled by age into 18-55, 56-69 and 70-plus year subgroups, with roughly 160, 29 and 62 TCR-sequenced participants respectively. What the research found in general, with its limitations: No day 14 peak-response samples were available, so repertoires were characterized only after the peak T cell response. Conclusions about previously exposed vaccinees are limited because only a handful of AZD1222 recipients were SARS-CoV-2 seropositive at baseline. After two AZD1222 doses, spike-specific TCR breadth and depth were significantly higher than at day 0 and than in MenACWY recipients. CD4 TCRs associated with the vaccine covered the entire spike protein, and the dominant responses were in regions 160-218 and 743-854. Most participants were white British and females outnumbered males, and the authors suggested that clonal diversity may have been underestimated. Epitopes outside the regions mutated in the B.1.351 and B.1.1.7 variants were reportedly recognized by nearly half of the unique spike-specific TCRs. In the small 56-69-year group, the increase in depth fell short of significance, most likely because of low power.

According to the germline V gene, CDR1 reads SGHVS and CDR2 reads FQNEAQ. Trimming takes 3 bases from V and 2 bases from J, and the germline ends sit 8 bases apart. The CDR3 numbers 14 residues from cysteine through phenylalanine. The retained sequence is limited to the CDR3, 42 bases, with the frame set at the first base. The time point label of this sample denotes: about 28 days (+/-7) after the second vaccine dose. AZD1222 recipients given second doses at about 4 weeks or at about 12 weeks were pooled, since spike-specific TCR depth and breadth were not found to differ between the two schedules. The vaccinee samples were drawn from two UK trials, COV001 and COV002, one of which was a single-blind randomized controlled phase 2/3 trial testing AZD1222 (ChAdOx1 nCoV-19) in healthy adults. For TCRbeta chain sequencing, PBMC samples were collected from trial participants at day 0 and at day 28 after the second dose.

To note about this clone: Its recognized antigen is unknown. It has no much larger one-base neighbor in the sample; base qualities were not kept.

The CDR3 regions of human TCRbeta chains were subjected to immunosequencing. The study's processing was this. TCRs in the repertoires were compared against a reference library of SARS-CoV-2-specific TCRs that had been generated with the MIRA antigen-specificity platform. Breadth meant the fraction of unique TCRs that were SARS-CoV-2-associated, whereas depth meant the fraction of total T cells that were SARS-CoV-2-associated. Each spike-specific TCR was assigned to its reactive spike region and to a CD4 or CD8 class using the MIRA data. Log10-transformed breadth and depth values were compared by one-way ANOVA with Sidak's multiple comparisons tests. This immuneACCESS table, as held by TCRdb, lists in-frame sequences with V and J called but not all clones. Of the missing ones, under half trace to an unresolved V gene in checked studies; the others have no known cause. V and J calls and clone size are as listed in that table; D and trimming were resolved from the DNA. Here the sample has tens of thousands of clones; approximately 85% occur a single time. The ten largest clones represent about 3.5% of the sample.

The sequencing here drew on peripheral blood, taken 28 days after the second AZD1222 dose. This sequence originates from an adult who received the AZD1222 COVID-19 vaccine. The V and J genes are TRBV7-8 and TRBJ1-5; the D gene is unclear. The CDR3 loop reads CASSFDGGNQPQHF. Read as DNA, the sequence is TGTGCCAGCAGCTTCGATGGGGGCAATCAGCCCCAGCATTTT.